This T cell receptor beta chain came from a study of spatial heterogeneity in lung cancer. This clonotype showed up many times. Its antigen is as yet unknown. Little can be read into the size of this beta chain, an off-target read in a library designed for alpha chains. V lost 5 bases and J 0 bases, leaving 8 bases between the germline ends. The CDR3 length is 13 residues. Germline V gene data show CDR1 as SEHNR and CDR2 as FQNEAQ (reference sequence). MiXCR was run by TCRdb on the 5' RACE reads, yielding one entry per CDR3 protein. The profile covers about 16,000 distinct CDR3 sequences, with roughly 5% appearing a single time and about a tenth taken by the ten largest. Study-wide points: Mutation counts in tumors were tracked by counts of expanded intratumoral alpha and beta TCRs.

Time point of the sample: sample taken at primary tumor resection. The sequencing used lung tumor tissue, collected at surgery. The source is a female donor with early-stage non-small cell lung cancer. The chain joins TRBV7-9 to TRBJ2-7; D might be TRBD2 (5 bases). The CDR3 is CASSGLSSYEQYF. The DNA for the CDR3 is TGTGCCAGCAGCGGACTTAGCTCCTACGAGCAGTACTTC. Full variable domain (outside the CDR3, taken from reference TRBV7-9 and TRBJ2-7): DTGVSQNPRHKITKRGQNVTFRCDPISEHNRLYWYRQTLGQGPEFLTYFQNEAQLEKSRLLSDRFSAERPKGSFSTLEIQRTEQGDSAMYLCASSGLSSYEQYFGPGTRLTVT.